This paragraph covers one T cell receptor (beta chain) sequence. The data stem from a study of T cell changes during pregnancy in multiple sclerosis. TCRdb keeps only in-frame clones here, not all; method: immunoSEQ multiplex PCR. The data hold around 33,000 clones, with nearly 90% observed a single time. The source was CD4+ T cells from peripheral blood mononuclear cells, collected in the third trimester of pregnancy. The source is a female donor in good health, enrolled as a control in a pregnancy study.

The CDR3 bases are TGTGCCATCAGTCGGGCAGGGGAAGATACGCAGTATTTT. Protein product: CAISRAGEDTQYF. This chain connects TRBV10-3 to TRBJ2-3; D possibly corresponds to TRBD1 (6 bases). With 5 bases removed from V and 5 bases from J, the gap between germline ends came to 11 bases. The CDR3 has 13 residues. Germline CDR1 and CDR2: ENHRY and SYGVKD.